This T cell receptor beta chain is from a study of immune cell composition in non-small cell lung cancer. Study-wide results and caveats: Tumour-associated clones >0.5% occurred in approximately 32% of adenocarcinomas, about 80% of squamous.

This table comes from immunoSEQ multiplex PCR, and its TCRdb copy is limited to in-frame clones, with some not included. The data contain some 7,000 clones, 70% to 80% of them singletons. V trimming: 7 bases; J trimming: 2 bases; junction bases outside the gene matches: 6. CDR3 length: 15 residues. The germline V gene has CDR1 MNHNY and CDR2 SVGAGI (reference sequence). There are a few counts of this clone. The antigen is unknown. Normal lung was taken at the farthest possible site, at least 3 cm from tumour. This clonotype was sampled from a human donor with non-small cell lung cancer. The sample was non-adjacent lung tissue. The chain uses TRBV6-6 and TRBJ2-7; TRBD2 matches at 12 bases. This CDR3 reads CASTTSSGRAYEQYF. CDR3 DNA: TGTGCCAGCACCACCTCTAGCGGGAGGGCCTACGAGCAGTACTTC.